This T cell receptor (beta chain) was obtained from a study of early stage breast cancer tumors. Sequenced by immunoSEQ multiplex PCR; TCRdb stores in-frame clones only, minus some. The sample contains under 8,000 clones, 65% to 80% of which appear only once. The germline V gene has CDR1 LNHDA and CDR2 SQIVND (reference sequence). V lost 1 base and J lost 2, with 9 bases in between. The CDR3 is 15 amino acids. This receptor was taken from a person in their 40s with breast cancer. This sequence joins TRBV19 and TRBJ2-1; possibly TRBD2 for D (6 bases). Sample: normal breast tissue next to the tumor. The CDR3 sequence is CASSIAGVAYNEQFF. The CDR3 nucleotides are TGTGCCAGTAGTATAGCGGGAGTAGCCTACAATGAGCAGTTCTTC. The whole variable domain, remainder taken from reference TRBV19 and TRBJ2-1, is DGGITQSPKYLFRKEGQNVTLSCEQNLNHDAMYWYRQDPGQGLRLIYYSQIVNDFQKGDIAEGYSVSREKKESFPLTVTSAQKNPTAFYLCASSIAGVAYNEQFFGPGTRLTVL.